This TCR beta chain was captured in a study of blood T cell repertoires in COVID-19 (TCRdb year 2020). About the investigation overall: The collaborator samples originated in the United States, Italy and Spain and spanned the acute and convalescent phases of COVID-19. The material from the prospective study consisted of cDNA or gDNA derived from T cells, B-cell-depleted T cells, or PBMCs. Deeply sampled blood TCRbeta repertoires from subjects exposed to, actively infected with, or recovered from COVID-19 were included in the dataset. A freely available public database, intended as a resource for researchers studying the immune response to SARS-CoV-2, is where the repertoires were released. The samples were drawn from the first 160 participants of the ongoing ImmuneRACE study and from over 950 subjects provided by 6 global collaborators. Nearly every sample came with metadata listing a de-identified subject ID, COVID-19 status, age in years and sex. Where HLA class I and class II types were available, the types were taken from metadata supplied by the sample provider, not from assay-based typing. What the research found in general, with its limitations: How much clinical and demographic metadata was included differed by source and by participant, and the metadata was provided uncurated.

Looking up the germline V gene yields CDR1 SNHLY and CDR2 FYNNEI. Inclusive of the bounding cysteine and phenylalanine, the CDR3 is 15 residues long. The only DNA kept is the CDR3, 45 bases in frame from the first base. Relative to germline, V is missing 6 bases and J is missing 1 base, with 3 bases of the junction outside any gene match. Concerning this clone itself: Its cognate antigen has yet to be identified. No base quality information exists; no much larger clone differs at one position.

TCRbeta CDR3 regions were amplified from genomic DNA using the immunoSEQ Assay, a bias-controlled multiplex PCR. Per the authors' processing: The number of nucleated cells in each sample was estimated by amplification of reference gene primers within the assay. To quantify the absolute abundance of each unique TCRbeta CDR3 rearrangement, sequence reads were collapsed and filtered. For each sample, productive Simpson clonality was calculated as the square root of Simpson's diversity index over productive rearrangements. TCRdb mirrors the immuneACCESS table, restricted to in-frame sequences. Some clones are absent from its copies; in checked studies, under half trace to an unresolved V gene, and the reason for the others is unknown. The D gene and trimming were derived from the DNA, and the V and J assignments and clone size from that table. The sample table shows some 250,000 clones, and 81% are seen once. The ten largest account for roughly 8% of the sample.

In Seattle, one collaborating source enrolled patients while the infection was active and tracked those patients longitudinally over the course of disease. Collaborating institutions collected whole blood in K2EDTA tubes following their own protocols. For TCRbeta analysis, collaborator samples were shipped as frozen whole blood, as isolated PBMCs, or as DNA extracted from either sample type. The source material was peripheral blood. The receptor's source is a woman of 80 years or more with COVID-19, enrolled during active disease. This sequence uses TRBV2 and TRBJ2-1; the central 10 bases match TRBD2. The nucleotide sequence is TGTGCCAGCAGCCTAGCGGGGGCATCCTACAATGAGCAGTTCTTC. Its coded protein is CASSLAGASYNEQFF.